These 5 T cell receptor beta chains came from one sample sequenced in a study of blood T cell repertoires in COVID-19. Assay used: immunoSEQ multiplex PCR; TCRdb lists only in-frame clones, some missing. This table has fewer than 70,000 clones, over 75% appearing once. Sequences were obtained from peripheral blood. The receptors originated from a man older than 75 with acute or convalescent COVID-19.

The chain links TRBV6-4 to TRBJ2-7; 7 bases match TRBD1. The CDR3 has 14 residues. CDR1 and CDR2 from the germline V gene are MRHNA and SNTAGT. The J segment lost 2 bases and the V segment lost 5 bases, leaving 6 bases of the junction unmatched. CDR3 sequence (DNA): TGTGCCAGCAGTTCCCCCGGGACAGCCTACGAGCAGTACTTC. Its translation: CASSSPGTAYEQYF.

This chain connects TRBV30 to TRBJ2-5; D possibly corresponds to TRBD1 (6 bases). This CDR3 comprises 14 residues. The germline gives CDR1 GTSNPN, CDR2 SVGIG (reference sequence). The V gene lost 2 bases and the J gene lost 4 bases, with 14 bases spanning the gap. The CDR3 protein is CAWSSGGSRETQYF. CDR3 in DNA: TGTGCCTGGAGTTCTGGGGGCTCTCGAGAGACCCAGTACTTC.

This clone was picked up one time. The V and J genes are TRBV30 and TRBJ1-5, with D perhaps TRBD1 (5 bases). Germline V CDR1 and CDR2: GTSNPN, SVGIG (reference sequence). Trimming took off 2 bases at V and 4 bases at J, with 6 bases between the two ends. The CDR3 loop spans 12 amino acids. The CDR3 DNA sequence: TGTGCCTGGAGTCAGGGAAATCAGCCCCAGCATTTT. Translation gives CAWSQGNQPQHF.

The gene calls are TRBV19 and TRBJ1-2; D is undetermined. The germline gives CDR1 LNHDA, CDR2 SQIVND (reference sequence). V was shortened by 5 bases and J by 2 bases, with 12 bases between the two germline ends. CDR3 length: 14 amino acids. The CDR3 sequence: CASSFRGLNYGYTF. The CDR3 bases are TGTGCCAGTAGTTTCCGAGGACTCAACTATGGCTACACCTTC.

The rearrangement joins TRBV30 to TRBJ1-2; D is possibly TRBD1 (5 bases). Germline V lookup: CDR1 GTSNPN, CDR2 SVGIG (reference sequence). With 2 bases removed from V and 2 bases from J, the gap between germline ends came to 6 bases. This CDR3 region has 12 residues. The CDR3 DNA follows: TGTGCCTGGAGTCGGGGGAACTATGGCTACACCTTC. Amino acids: CAWSRGNYGYTF.